This T cell receptor (beta chain) was identified during a study of shared clonotypes between healthy human individuals. About 33,000 T cell genomes (about 0.2 ug DNA) went into each sorted-subset replicate. This table comes from immunoSEQ multiplex PCR, and its TCRdb copy is limited to in-frame clones, with some not included. The top ten hold around 0.3% of the sample, which has roughly 380,000 clones, approximately 96% seen once. Donors comprised only Caucasian adults living in Nashville, Tennessee. The source is a man aged 25-40 years in good health. The sequenced sample consisted of memory CD8+ T cells sorted from blood. Subset specified: CD45RO+ cells pooled with CCR7-negative TemRA cells.

CDR3 DNA sequence: TGTGCCAGCAGCTGGAACACAGATACGCAGTATTTT. This gives the protein CASSWNTDTQYF. The chain has TRBV7-9 and TRBJ2-3; no definite D call. The CDR3 consists of 12 residues. Germline CDR1 reads SEHNR; CDR2 reads FQNEAQ (reference sequence). Trimming pared 4 bases from V and 2 bases from J, leaving 4 bases between.